Here is one T cell receptor (beta chain) with its context. Its target is not known. This sample was included in a study of T cell repertoires in cytomegalovirus infection. Study-level points and caveats: The ex vivo response showed dominance by HLA-C-restricted CMV-specific TCR beta clonotypes. Summed public TCR beta family frequency identified CMV carriers bearing the relevant HLA.

From the reads, TCRdb called clonotypes with MiXCR, one entry per CDR3 protein. The repertoire holds nearly 650,000 distinct CDR3 sequences, with less than 25% as singletons. CDR1 DFQATT and CDR2 SNEGSKA come from the germline V gene (reference sequence). This CDR3 is 14 amino acids long. The ends lost 4 bases at V and 7 bases at J; junction bases unmatched: 9. This clonotype originated in a human donor in good health (CMV status not recorded). Some clones in this sample may be carry-over from other donors' samples. Sequenced input: CD8+ T cells from PBMCs. V is TRBV20-1 and J is TRBJ1-2; 10 bases are a match to TRBD1. CDR3 bases: TGCAGTGCTAATAGCGCGACAGGGGGCTTTGGCTACACCTTC. Amino acids: CSANSATGGFGYTF.